The 18 T cell receptor beta chains given below trace back to one sample, sequenced in a study of cytomegalovirus exposure and HLA in healthy donors. Use of 60 Vbeta and 13 Jbeta primers characterized the PCR. Data came from immunoSEQ multiplex PCR; TCRdb stores just in-frame clones and leaves some out. The data show about 120,000 clones, 65% to 85% seen once. Sequencing was performed on PBMCs. These receptors originate from a man aged 45-65 years in good health and CMV-seronegative.

The rearrangement uses TRBV19 and TRBJ1-2, with 8 bases aligning to TRBD1. Germline V gene lookup returns CDR1 LNHDA and CDR2 SQIVND (reference sequence). The J segment lost 4 bases and the V segment lost 5 bases, leaving 9 bases of the junction unmatched. CDR3 length: 15 amino acids. CDR3 amino acids: CASSAPGQAAYGYTF. CDR3 bases: TGTGCCAGTAGTGCGCCGGGACAGGCGGCCTATGGCTACACCTTC.

The CDR3 nucleotides are TGCGCCAGCAGCCAAGATAGGTTCCAGCGGGTATACTTC. Protein product: CASSQDRFQRVYF. The V gene is TRBV4-3, the J gene TRBJ2-5; D is perhaps TRBD2 (6 bases). The CDR3 is 13 amino acids. Trimming left V 0 bases short and J 14 bases short, with 16 bases between. The germline gives CDR1 LGHNA, CDR2 YSLEER.

The rearrangement links TRBV30 to TRBJ2-7, with 7 positions matching TRBD2. V dropped 1 base and J dropped 4; count of bases not matched to a gene: 4. Germline lookup yields CDR1 GTSNPN and CDR2 SVGIG (reference sequence). This CDR3 has 13 amino acids. The CDR3 coding sequence is TGTGCCTGGAGTGGGGGAGGGGAGTACGAGCAGTACTTC. It yields the protein CAWSGGGEYEQYF.

This clone was picked up one time. The chain couples TRBV5-1 to TRBJ1-1; D possibly corresponds to TRBD1 (5 bases). Looked up from germline, CDR1 is SGHRS and CDR2 is YFSETQ. Trimming took off 4 bases at V and 3 bases at J, with 10 bases between the two ends. This CDR3 has 13 residues. The CDR3 DNA is TGCGCCAGCAGCATTCAAGGGGACACTGAAGCTTTCTTT. Its protein is CASSIQGDTEAFF.

On this clone: This same CDR3 is encoded by further DNA sequences in the sample. The chain is built from TRBV4-2 and TRBJ2-5; D is perhaps TRBD2 (6 bases). Looked up from germline, CDR1 is LGHNA and CDR2 is YNFKEQ. Trimming left V 3 bases short and J 3 bases short, with 8 bases between. The CDR3 has 13 residues. CDR3 sequence: CASSQTSKETQYF. CDR3 in DNA: TGTGCCAGCAGCCAGACTAGTAAAGAGACCCAGTACTTC.

This sequence joins TRBV19 and TRBJ1-2; perhaps TRBD1 as D (6 bases). Germline V lookup: CDR1 LNHDA, CDR2 SQIVND (reference sequence). V was pared by 6 bases and J by 4 bases, with 18 bases between. This CDR3 spans 15 amino acids. The CDR3 region has the DNA TGTGCCAGTAGCAGGAACCGGGACACCTTCTATGGCTACACCTTC. Translation gives CASSRNRDTFYGYTF.

The CDR3: CASRTTGGIGVGNQPQHF. The CDR3 DNA sequence: TGTGCCAGCAGGACAACAGGGGGAATAGGTGTAGGCAATCAGCCCCAGCATTTT. This rearrangement joins TRBV27 to TRBJ1-5; TRBD1 matches at 8 bases. Trimming took 6 bases from V and 2 from J; bases not matched to a gene: 15. This CDR3 has 18 amino acids. Germline V gene sequence: CDR1 MNHEY, CDR2 SMNVEV (reference sequence).

A few counts support this clone. The chain joins TRBV7-8 to TRBJ2-2, with 13 bases fitting TRBD2. The ends lost 5 bases at V and 6 bases at J; junction bases unmatched: 9. Germline assignment: CDR1 SGHVS and CDR2 FQNEAQ. CDR3 length: 17 residues. CDR3 sequence reads: CASSPTSGGASAGELFF. The CDR3 bases are TGTGCCAGCAGCCCAACTAGCGGGGGGGCCTCCGCCGGGGAGCTGTTTTTT. Based on the CDR3 plus reference TRBV7-8 and TRBJ2-2, the full variable domain is GAGVSQSPRYKVAKRGQDVALRCDPISGHVSLFWYQQALGQGPEFLTYFQNEAQLDKSGLPSDRFFAERPEGSVSTLKIQRTQQEDSAVYLCASSPTSGGASAGELFFGEGSRLTVL.

V is TRBV28 and J is TRBJ1-5; D may be TRBD1 (5 bases). Trimming pared 5 bases from V and 4 bases from J, leaving 12 bases between. This CDR3 has 14 amino acids. Germline loops: CDR1 MDHEN, CDR2 SYDVKM. In DNA, the CDR3 is TGTGCCAGCAGTAGACAGCCAGTAAATCAGCCCCAGCATTTT. This encodes CASSRQPVNQPQHF. Complete variable domain (other parts from reference TRBV28 and TRBJ1-5): DVKVTQSSRYLVKRTGEKVFLECVQDMDHENMFWYRQDPGLGLRLIYFSYDVKMKEKGDIPEGYSVSREKKERFSLILESASTNQTSMYLCASSRQPVNQPQHFGDGTRLSIL.

This clone was recorded only once. Within the sample, other DNA sequences also encode this same CDR3. The chain combines TRBV27 with TRBJ2-3, with a possible D match to TRBD1 (5 bases). This CDR3 has 14 residues. Between the trimmed V and J ends, which lost 6 bases and 2 bases, there was a span of 12 bases. The V gene's germline CDR1 is MNHEY and CDR2 SMNVEV (reference sequence). This chain's CDR3 is CASSLDRSTDTQYF. The CDR3 DNA is TGTGCCAGCAGCCTCGACAGATCCACAGATACGCAGTATTTT.

The gene calls are TRBV4-2 and TRBJ1-2, with a tentative D call TRBD1 (5 bases). Germline values: CDR1 LGHNA, CDR2 YNFKEQ. The CDR3 sequence is 14 residues long. V shed 1 base and J shed 6 bases, with 12 bases lying between them. CDR3 protein: CASSQGEGMNGYTF. The CDR3 coding sequence is TGTGCCAGCAGCCAAGGGGAGGGGATGAATGGCTACACCTTC.

This clone has more than one count but fewer than ten. The chain joins TRBV23-1 to TRBJ2-5; no clear D gene. TRBV23-1 is identified as an open reading frame with a role that is uncertain. V shed 6 bases and J shed 13 bases, with 12 bases lying between them. The CDR3 is 10 residues long. This chain's CDR3 is CASSDSDLYF. CDR3 nucleotide sequence: TGCGCCAGCAGCGACTCAGATCTGTACTTC.

V is TRBV9 and J is TRBJ2-3, with TRBD2 identical over 10 bases. CDR3 size: 16 residues. J was trimmed by 0 bases and V by 4 bases; bases with no gene match: 5. CDR1 is SGDLS, CDR2 YYNGEE, per germline. CDR3 nucleotide sequence: TGTGCCAGCAGCCACAAAGCGGGGGGGAGCACAGATACGCAGTATTTT. This sequence encodes CASSHKAGGSTDTQYF.

The chain links TRBV10-2 to TRBJ2-3; D call uncertain. The V gene lost 6 bases and the J gene lost 1 base, with 8 bases spanning the gap. Germline-derived CDR1 and CDR2 are WSHSY and SAAADI. The CDR3 runs to 13 residues. Here the CDR3 DNA reads TGCGCCAGCAGATATACACGCACAGATACGCAGTATTTT. Protein sequence: CASRYTRTDTQYF.

The J gene is TRBJ2-2, the V gene TRBV19; tentatively, D is TRBD2 (6 bases). The CDR3 sequence is 15 residues long. With 6 bases removed from V and 0 bases from J, the gap between germline ends came to 11 bases. CDR1 is LNHDA, CDR2 SQIVND, per germline (reference sequence). The DNA for the CDR3 is TGTGCCAGTAGGCCATGGGGGGCGAACACCGGGGAGCTGTTTTTT. It is translated as CASRPWGANTGELFF. Together with reference TRBV19 and TRBJ2-2, the CDR3 gives the full variable domain: DGGITQSPKYLFRKEGQNVTLSCEQNLNHDAMYWYRQDPGQGLRLIYYSQIVNDFQKGDIAEGYSVSREKKESFPLTVTSAQKNPTAFYLCASRPWGANTGELFFGEGSRLTVL.

The chain joins TRBV9 to TRBJ2-5; TRBD2 might be the D (6 bases). The CDR3 spans 15 residues. Looked up from germline, CDR1 is SGDLS and CDR2 is YYNGEE. Trimming removed 0 bases at V and 5 bases at J, with 14 bases between. The CDR3 is CASSVVGGQDETQYF. The DNA for the CDR3 is TGTGCCAGCAGCGTAGTCGGGGGTCAGGACGAGACCCAGTACTTC.

This chain connects TRBV9 to TRBJ1-4; a possible D gene is TRBD1 (5 bases). The V and J ends lost 4 bases and 11 bases respectively, with 18 bases between them. The CDR3 runs to 14 residues. CDR1 is SGDLS, CDR2 YYNGEE, per germline. The CDR3: CASSPSDTSGKLFF. DNA of the CDR3: TGTGCCAGCAGCCCCTCGGACACCTCTGGGAAACTGTTTTTT.

This CDR3 reads CASSPGQNYEQYF. CDR3 nucleotides: TGCGCCAGCAGTCCGGGACAGAACTACGAGCAGTACTTC. The rearrangement joins TRBV10-2 to TRBJ2-7, with 7 bases fitting TRBD1. Losses at the gene ends were 5 bases for V and 3 bases for J; bases not matched to a gene: 4. The length of the CDR3 is 13 residues. Germline values: CDR1 WSHSY, CDR2 SAAADI.